What follows describes a single TCR beta chain. The data were obtained in a study of T cell repertoires in cytomegalovirus infection. From the reads, TCRdb called clonotypes with MiXCR, one entry per CDR3 protein. The table lists under 150,000 distinct CDR3 sequences, almost 9% of them singletons. The CDR3 consists of 13 residues. Trimming left V 7 bases short and J 7 bases short, with 14 bases between. Germline V gives CDR1 SEHNR, CDR2 FQNEAQ (reference sequence). This TCR derives from a human donor in good health (CMV status not recorded). Some clones in this sample may be carry-over from other donors' samples. The sequenced sample consisted of PBMCs. The chain combines TRBV7-9 with TRBJ1-5; D is unclear. The CDR3 reads CASNDRLGQPQHF. CDR3 nucleotides: TGTGCCAGCAACGACCGGCTTGGCCAGCCCCAGCATTTT.